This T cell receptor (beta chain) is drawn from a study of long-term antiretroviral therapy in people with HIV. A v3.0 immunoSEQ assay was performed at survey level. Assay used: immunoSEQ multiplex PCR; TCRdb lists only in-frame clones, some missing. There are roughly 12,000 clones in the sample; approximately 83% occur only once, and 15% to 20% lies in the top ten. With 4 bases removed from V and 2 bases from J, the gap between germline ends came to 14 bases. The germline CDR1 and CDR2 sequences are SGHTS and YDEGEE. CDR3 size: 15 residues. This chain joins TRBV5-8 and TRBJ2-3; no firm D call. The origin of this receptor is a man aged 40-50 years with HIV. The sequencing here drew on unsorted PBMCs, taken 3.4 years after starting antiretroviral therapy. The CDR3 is CASSPRLIVTDTQYF. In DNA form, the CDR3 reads TGTGCCAGCAGCCCAAGGTTGATAGTCACAGATACGCAGTATTTT.